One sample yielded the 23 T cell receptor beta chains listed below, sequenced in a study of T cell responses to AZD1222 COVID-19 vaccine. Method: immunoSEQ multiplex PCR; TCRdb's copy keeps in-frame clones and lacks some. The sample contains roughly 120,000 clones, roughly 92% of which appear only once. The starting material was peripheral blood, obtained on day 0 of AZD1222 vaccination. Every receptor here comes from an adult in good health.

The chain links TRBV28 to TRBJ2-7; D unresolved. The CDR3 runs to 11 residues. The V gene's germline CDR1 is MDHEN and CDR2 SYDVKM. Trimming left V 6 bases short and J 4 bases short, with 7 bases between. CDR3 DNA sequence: TGTGCCAGCAGCCCTATGTACGAGCAGTACTTC. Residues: CASSPMYEQYF.

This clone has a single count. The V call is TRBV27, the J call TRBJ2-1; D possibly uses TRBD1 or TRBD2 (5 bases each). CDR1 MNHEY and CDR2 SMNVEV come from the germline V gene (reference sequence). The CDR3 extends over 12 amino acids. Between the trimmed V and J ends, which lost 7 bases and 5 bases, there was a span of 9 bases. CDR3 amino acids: CASKLGHNEQFF. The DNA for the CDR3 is TGTGCCAGCAAGCTGGGACACAATGAGCAGTTCTTC.

DNA for the CDR3: TGTGCCAGCAGTGACTCGGACGGGGGGGCTTCAAATGAGCAGTTCTTC. Encoded protein: CASSDSDGGASNEQFF. The chain links TRBV6-4 to TRBJ2-1; 8 bases are a match to TRBD2. This CDR3 is built from 16 residues. Germline values: CDR1 MRHNA, CDR2 SNTAGT. The ends lost 0 bases at V and 7 bases at J; junction bases unmatched: 8.

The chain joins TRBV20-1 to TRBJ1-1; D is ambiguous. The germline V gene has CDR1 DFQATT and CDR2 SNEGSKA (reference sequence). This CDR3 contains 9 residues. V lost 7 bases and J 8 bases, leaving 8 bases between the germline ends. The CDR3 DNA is TGCAGTGGCGCGGGAGAAGCTTTCTTT. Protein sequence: CSGAGEAFF.

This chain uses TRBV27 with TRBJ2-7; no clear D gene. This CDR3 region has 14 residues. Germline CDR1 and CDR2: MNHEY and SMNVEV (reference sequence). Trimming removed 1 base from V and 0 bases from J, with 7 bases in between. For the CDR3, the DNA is TGTGCCAGCAGTTTATTCTCGAGCTCCTACGAGCAGTACTTC. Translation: CASSLFSSSYEQYF.

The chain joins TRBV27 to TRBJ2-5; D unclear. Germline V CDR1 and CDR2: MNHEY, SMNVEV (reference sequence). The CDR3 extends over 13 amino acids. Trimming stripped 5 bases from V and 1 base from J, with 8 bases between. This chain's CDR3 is CASSDDAQETQYF. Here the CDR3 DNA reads TGTGCCAGCAGTGACGACGCCCAAGAGACCCAGTACTTC.

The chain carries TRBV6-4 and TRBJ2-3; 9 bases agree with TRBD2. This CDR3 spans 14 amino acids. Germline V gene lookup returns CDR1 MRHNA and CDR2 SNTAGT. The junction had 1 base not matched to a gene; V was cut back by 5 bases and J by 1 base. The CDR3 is CASSPSGGTDTQYF. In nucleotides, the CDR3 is TGTGCCAGCAGTCCTAGCGGGGGCACAGATACGCAGTATTTT.

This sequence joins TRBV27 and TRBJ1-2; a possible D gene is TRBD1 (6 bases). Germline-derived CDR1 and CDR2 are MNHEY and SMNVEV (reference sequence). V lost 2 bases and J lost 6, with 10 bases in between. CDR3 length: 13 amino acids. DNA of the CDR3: TGTGCCAGCAGTTTAAGGGGGAGGGATGGCTACACCTTC. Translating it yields CASSLRGRDGYTF.

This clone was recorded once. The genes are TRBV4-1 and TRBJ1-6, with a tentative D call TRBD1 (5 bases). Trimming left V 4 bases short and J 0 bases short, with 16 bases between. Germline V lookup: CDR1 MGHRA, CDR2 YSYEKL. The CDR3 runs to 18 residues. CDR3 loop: CASSLGDGKSSYNSPLHF. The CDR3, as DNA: TGCGCCAGCAGCCTCGGGGACGGGAAAAGCTCCTATAATTCACCCCTCCACTTT.

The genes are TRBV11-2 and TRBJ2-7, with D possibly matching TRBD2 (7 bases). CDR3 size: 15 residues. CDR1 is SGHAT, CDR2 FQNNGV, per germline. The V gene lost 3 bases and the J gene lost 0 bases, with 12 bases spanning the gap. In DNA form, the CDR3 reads TGTGCCAGCAGCTTCGGGGCGGGGGCCTCCTACGAGCAGTACTTC. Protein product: CASSFGAGASYEQYF.

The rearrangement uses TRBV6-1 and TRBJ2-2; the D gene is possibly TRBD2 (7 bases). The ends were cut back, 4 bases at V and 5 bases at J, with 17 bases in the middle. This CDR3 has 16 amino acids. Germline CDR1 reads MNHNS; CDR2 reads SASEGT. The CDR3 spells CASSARGGEGTGELFF. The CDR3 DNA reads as TGTGCCAGCAGTGCTCGCGGGGGCGAGGGTACCGGGGAGCTGTTTTTT.

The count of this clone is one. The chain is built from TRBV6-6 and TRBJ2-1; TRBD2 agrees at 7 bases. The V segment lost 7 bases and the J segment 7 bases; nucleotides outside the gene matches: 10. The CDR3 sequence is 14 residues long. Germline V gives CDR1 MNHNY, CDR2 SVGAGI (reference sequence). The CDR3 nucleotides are TGTGCCAGCACCAACACGCGGGGGAGAAATGAGCAGTTCTTC. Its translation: CASTNTRGRNEQFF.

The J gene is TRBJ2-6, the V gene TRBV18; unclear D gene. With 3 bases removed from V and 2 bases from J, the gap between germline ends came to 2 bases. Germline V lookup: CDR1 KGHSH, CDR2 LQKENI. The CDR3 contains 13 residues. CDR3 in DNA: TGTGCCAGCTCACCTGCTGGGGCCAACGTCCTGACTTTC. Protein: CASSPAGANVLTF. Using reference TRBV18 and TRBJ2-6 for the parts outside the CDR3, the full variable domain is NAGVMQNPRHLVRRRGQEARLRCSPMKGHSHVYWYRQLPEEGLKFMVYLQKENIIDESGMPKERFSAEFPKEGPSILRIQQVVRGDSAAYFCASSPAGANVLTFGAGSRLTVL.

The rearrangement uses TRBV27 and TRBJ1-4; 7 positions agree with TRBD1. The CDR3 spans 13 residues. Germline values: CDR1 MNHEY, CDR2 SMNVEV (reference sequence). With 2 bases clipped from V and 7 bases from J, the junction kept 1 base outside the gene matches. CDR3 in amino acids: CASSLHRGEKLFF. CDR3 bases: TGTGCCAGCAGTTTACACAGGGGTGAAAAACTGTTTTTT. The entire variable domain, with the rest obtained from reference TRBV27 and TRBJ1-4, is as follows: EAQVTQNPRYLITVTGKKLTVTCSQNMNHEYMSWYRQDPGLGLRQIYYSMNVEVTDKGDVPEGYKVSRKEKRNFPLILESPSPNQTSLYFCASSLHRGEKLFFGSGTQLSVL.

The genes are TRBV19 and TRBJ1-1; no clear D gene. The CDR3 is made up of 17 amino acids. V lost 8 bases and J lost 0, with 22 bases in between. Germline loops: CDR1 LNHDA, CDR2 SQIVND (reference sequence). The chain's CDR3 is CASQNGPRAYMNTEAFF. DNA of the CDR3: TGTGCCAGTCAAAACGGGCCACGGGCCTACATGAACACTGAAGCTTTCTTT.

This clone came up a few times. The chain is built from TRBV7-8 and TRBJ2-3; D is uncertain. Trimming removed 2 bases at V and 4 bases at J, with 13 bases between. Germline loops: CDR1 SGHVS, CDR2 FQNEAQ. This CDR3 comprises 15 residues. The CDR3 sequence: CASSLTSQTADTQYF. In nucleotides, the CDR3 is TGTGCCAGCAGCTTAACTTCCCAGACCGCAGATACGCAGTATTTT.

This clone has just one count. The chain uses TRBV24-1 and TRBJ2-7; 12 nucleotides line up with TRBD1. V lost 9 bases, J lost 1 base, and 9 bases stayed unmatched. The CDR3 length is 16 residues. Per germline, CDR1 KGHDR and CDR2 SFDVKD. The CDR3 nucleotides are TGTGCCACCGGGGACCGGGACAGGGGGCATTCCTACGAGCAGTACTTC. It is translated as CATGDRDRGHSYEQYF.

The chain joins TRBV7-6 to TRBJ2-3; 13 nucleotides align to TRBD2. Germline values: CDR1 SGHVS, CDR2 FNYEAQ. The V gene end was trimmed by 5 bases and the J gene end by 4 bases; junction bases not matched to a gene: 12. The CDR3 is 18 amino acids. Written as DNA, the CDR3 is TGTGCCAGCAGCCTAGGACTAGCGGGGGACCTTCCCGCAGATACGCAGTATTTT. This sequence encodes CASSLGLAGDLPADTQYF.

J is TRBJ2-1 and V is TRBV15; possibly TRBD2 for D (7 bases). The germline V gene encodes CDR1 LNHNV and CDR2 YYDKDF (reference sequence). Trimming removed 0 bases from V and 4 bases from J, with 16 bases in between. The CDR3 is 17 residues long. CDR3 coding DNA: TGTGCCACCAGCAGAGATCCCCCGGGGGGCGGATACAATGAGCAGTTCTTC. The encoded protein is CATSRDPPGGGYNEQFF.

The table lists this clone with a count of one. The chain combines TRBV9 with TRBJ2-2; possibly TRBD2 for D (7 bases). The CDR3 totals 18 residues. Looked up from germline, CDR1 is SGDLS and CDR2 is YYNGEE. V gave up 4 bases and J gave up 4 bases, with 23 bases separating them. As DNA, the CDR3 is TGTGCCAGCAGCACCCCGAGGTCACAGGGAGGGGGCACCGGGGAGCTGTTTTTT. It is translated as CASSTPRSQGGGTGELFF.

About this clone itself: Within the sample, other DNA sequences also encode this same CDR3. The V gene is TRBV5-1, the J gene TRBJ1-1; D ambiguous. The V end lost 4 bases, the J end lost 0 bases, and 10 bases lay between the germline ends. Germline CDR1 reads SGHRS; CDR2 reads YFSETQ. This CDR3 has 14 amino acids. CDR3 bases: TGCGCCAGCAGCCTTTCGAGGCTGAACACTGAAGCTTTCTTT. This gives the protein CASSLSRLNTEAFF.

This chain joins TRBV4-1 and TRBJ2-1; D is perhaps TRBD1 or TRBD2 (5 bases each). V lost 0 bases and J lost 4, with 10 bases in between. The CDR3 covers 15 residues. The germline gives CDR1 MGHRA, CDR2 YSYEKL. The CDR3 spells CASSQEPGAYNEQFF. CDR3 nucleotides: TGCGCCAGCAGCCAAGAACCCGGGGCGTACAATGAGCAGTTCTTC.

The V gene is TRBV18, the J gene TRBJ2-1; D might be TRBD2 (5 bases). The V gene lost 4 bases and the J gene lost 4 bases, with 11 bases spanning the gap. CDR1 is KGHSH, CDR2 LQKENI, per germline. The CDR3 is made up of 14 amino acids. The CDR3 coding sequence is TGTGCCAGCTCACGCGGCGGGTCTTACAATGAGCAGTTCTTC. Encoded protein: CASSRGGSYNEQFF.